The 16 T cell receptor beta chains below come from one sample, sequenced in a study of cytomegalovirus exposure and HLA in healthy donors. In the PCR, 60 Vbeta and 13 Jbeta primers were used. The method was immunoSEQ multiplex PCR; TCRdb's version includes in-frame clones alone and lacks a portion of them. The top ten clones hold 5.4% of a sample with some 250,000 clones, 82% of them seen once. The sequencing sample was made of PBMCs. The source is a woman between 40 and 55 years old in good health and CMV-seropositive.

This clone was observed a few times. The V call is TRBV30, the J call TRBJ1-2; 7 bases are a match to TRBD1. This CDR3 spans 12 amino acids. V lost 1 base to trimming and J lost 8 bases; unmatched junction nucleotides: 4. Germline loops: CDR1 GTSNPN, CDR2 SVGIG (reference sequence). The CDR3 nucleotides are TGTGCCTGGAGTGAGGGGGCGGCCGGCTACACCTTC. Its protein is CAWSEGAAGYTF.

This sequence joins TRBV15 and TRBJ1-6, with TRBD1 as a possible D gene (5 bases). The ends were cut back, 1 base at V and 3 bases at J, with 13 bases in the middle. Looked up from germline, CDR1 is LNHNV and CDR2 is YYDKDF (reference sequence). The CDR3 runs to 17 residues. CDR3 in DNA: TGTGCCACCAGCAGAGGGGAGGGGTACAACTATAATTCACCCCTCCACTTT. Its protein product is CATSRGEGYNYNSPLHF.

J is TRBJ2-7 and V is TRBV5-4, with 8 bases matching TRBD1. Germline-derived CDR1 and CDR2 are SGHNT and YYREEE (reference sequence). V was clipped by 0 bases and J by 3 bases; unmatched bases: 5. The CDR3 covers 15 residues. The CDR3 region has the DNA TGTGCCAGCAGCTTGGTTGGGACAGGAGGCTACGAGCAGTACTTC. It specifies CASSLVGTGGYEQYF.

In the case of this clone: The sample contains more than one DNA sequence encoding this CDR3. The rearrangement joins TRBV7-9 to TRBJ2-3; 8 bases map to TRBD2. Germline loops: CDR1 SEHNR, CDR2 FQNEAQ (reference sequence). The ends lost 3 bases at V and 5 bases at J; junction bases unmatched: 4. This CDR3 spans 14 amino acids. CDR3 DNA: TGTGCCAGCAGCTTGAGCGGGACTAGAGATACGCAGTATTTT. Its protein is CASSLSGTRDTQYF.

The rearrangement joins TRBV9 to TRBJ2-7; TRBD2 matches 7 bases. CDR1 is SGDLS and CDR2 is YYNGEE in the germline V gene. Unmatched junction bases numbered 15, after V lost 4 bases and J lost 5 bases. The CDR3 loop spans 16 amino acids. The CDR3 coding sequence is TGTGCCAGCAGCTTGTGGGGGAGGGCAAGCAACGACGAGCAGTACTTC. It translates to CASSLWGRASNDEQYF.

This chain's CDR3 is CASSPYRSSYNSPLHF. As DNA, the CDR3 is TGTGCCAGCAGCCCCTACAGGAGCTCCTATAATTCACCCCTCCACTTT. The rearrangement links TRBV9 to TRBJ1-6; the D gene is possibly TRBD1 (5 bases). This CDR3 has 16 amino acids. The V gene lost 4 bases and the J gene lost 0 bases, with 11 bases spanning the gap. Germline assignment: CDR1 SGDLS and CDR2 YYNGEE.

The chain uses TRBV7-2 and TRBJ1-6; a possible D gene is TRBD1 (5 bases). The CDR3 length is 15 residues. Trimming took 1 base from V and 8 from J, leaving 12 bases between them. CDR1 and CDR2 from the germline V gene are SGHTA and FQGNSA. The CDR3 nucleotides read TGTGCCAGCAGCTTAGAGGCAGGGTGGGATTCACCCCTCCACTTT. This codes for CASSLEAGWDSPLHF.

The chain joins TRBV11-2 to TRBJ2-7, with D possibly TRBD2 on 5 matching bases. This CDR3 contains 16 residues. Germline CDR1 is SGHAT and CDR2 is FQNNGV. With 5 bases removed from V and 0 bases from J, the gap between germline ends came to 17 bases. For the CDR3, the DNA is TGTGCCAGCAGCGCTGCGACGGGTGGAGGCTCCTACGAGCAGTACTTC. Its translation: CASSAATGGGSYEQYF.

This chain uses TRBV5-5 with TRBJ2-1, with TRBD2 identical over 11 bases. Germline lookup yields CDR1 SGHKS and CDR2 YYEKEE (reference sequence). The V gene end was trimmed by 4 bases and the J gene end by 3 bases; junction bases not matched to a gene: 9. The CDR3 is made up of 17 amino acids. The CDR3 loop is CASSGGGLADLYNEQFF. The CDR3 DNA reads TGTGCCAGCAGCGGTGGGGGACTAGCGGACCTCTACAATGAGCAGTTCTTC.

V is TRBV21-1 and J is TRBJ2-3; the D call in the table, TRBD2, was not verified against the DNA. TRBV21-1 is a known pseudogene. This CDR3 has 17 amino acids. DNA for the CDR3: TGTGCCAGCATCTCCCAAGAAGGGCTAGCGGGAGCAGATACGCAGTATTTT. This codes for CASISQEGLAGADTQYF.

This CDR3 is CASSLTGDYGYTF. As DNA, the CDR3 is TGTGCCAGCAGCTTAACCGGGGACTATGGCTACACCTTC. This rearrangement joins TRBV7-3 to TRBJ1-2; D not resolved. Germline loops: CDR1 SGHTA, CDR2 FQGTGA. CDR3 length equals 13 residues. Trimming removed 0 bases from V and 3 bases from J, with 5 bases in between.

The chain carries TRBV30 and TRBJ2-1, with 8 positions matching TRBD1. The CDR3 totals 14 residues. CDR1 is GTSNPN, CDR2 SVGIG, per germline (reference sequence). Unmatched junction bases numbered 3, after V lost 2 bases and J lost 3 bases. The CDR3 loop reads CAWSPGQGYNEQFF. As DNA, the CDR3 is TGTGCCTGGAGTCCTGGACAGGGCTACAATGAGCAGTTCTTC.

J is TRBJ1-5 and V is TRBV7-8; 8 bases agree with TRBD1. The CDR3 sequence is 16 residues long. With 2 bases clipped from V and 4 bases from J, the junction kept 7 bases outside the gene matches. Looked up from germline, CDR1 is SGHVS and CDR2 is FQNEAQ. CDR3 protein: CASSLSGGAGNQPQHF. CDR3 coding DNA: TGTGCCAGCAGCTTATCAGGGGGCGCAGGAAATCAGCCCCAGCATTTT.

The genes are TRBV5-6 and TRBJ2-1, with TRBD2 identical over 8 bases. Germline CDR1 SGHDT, CDR2 YYEEEE. The CDR3 contains 16 residues. V dropped 0 bases and J dropped 8; count of bases not matched to a gene: 10. DNA of the CDR3: TGTGCCAGCAGCTTGGGTCGGCGGGAGGTGGGCTATGAGCAGTTCTTC. Translating it yields CASSLGRREVGYEQFF.

This sequence joins TRBV7-3 and TRBJ2-1; D possibly corresponds to TRBD2 (7 bases). CDR1 is SGHTA and CDR2 is FQGTGA in the germline V gene. The CDR3 sequence is 15 residues long. Trimming cost V 2 bases and J 3 bases, with 11 bases left between them. The CDR3 DNA follows: TGTGCCAGCAGCTTAGGGAGGGGGAGCTACAATGAGCAGTTCTTC. The encoded protein is CASSLGRGSYNEQFF. The full variable domain, rest sourced from reference TRBV7-3 and TRBJ2-1, is GAGVSQTPSNKVTEKGKYVELRCDPISGHTALYWYRQSLGQGPEFLIYFQGTGAADDSGLPNDRFFAVRPEGSVSTLKIQRTERGDSAVYLCASSLGRGSYNEQFFGPGTRLTVL.

In the case of this clone: At one end the junction does not follow the germline gene, possibly because of a read error. The V gene is TRBV5-1, the J gene TRBJ2-3; no clear D gene. Per germline, CDR1 SGHRS and CDR2 YFSETQ. The length of the CDR3 is 17 residues. The DNA of the CDR3 is TGCGTCAGCAGCCTCCCGTCGGCGACTCACTCCACAGATACGCAGTATTTT. As protein: CVSSLPSATHSTDTQYF.